Presented here are 13 T cell receptor beta chains from one specimen sequenced in a study of human T cells and chemical hapten exposure. TCRdb re-derived calls from the RACE reads in MiXCR, one entry per CDR3 protein. The table shows over 300,000 distinct CDR3 sequences, with 4.5% to 5.5% occurring only once. Time point described: pre-sensitization, week 0. Treatment meaning: therapeutic diphenylcyclopropenone sensitization with weekly scalp DPC. The starting material was whole blood, obtained in connection with sensitization to the hapten diphenylcyclopropenone (DPC). The receptor source for this set is a woman between 45 and 65 years old with alopecia areata. Some clones in this sample may be carry-over from other donors' samples.

The genes are TRBV20-1 and TRBJ2-1, with 9 bases identical to TRBD2. V trimming: 7 bases; J trimming: 5 bases; junction bases outside the gene matches: 9. Germline lookup yields CDR1 DFQATT and CDR2 SNEGSKA (reference sequence). CDR3 length: 14 amino acids. The CDR3 region is CSGGGTSFNNEQFF. The CDR3 bases are TGCAGTGGCGGCGGGACTAGCTTTAACAATGAGCAGTTCTTC.

This clonotype was detected many times. The chain joins TRBV6-5 to TRBJ2-4; perhaps D is TRBD1 or TRBD2 (5 bases each). V lost 2 bases and J lost 5, with 10 bases in between. The CDR3 is 14 residues long. Per the germline V gene, CDR1 is MNHEY and CDR2 is SVGAGI. CDR3 amino acids: CASSYVRGENIQYF. In nucleotides, the CDR3 is TGTGCCAGCAGTTACGTGAGAGGGGAAAACATTCAGTACTTC.

The chain couples TRBV2 to TRBJ2-1; no definite D call. Trimming stripped 5 bases from V and 4 bases from J, with 9 bases between. CDR3 length equals 13 residues. CDR1 is SNHLY, CDR2 FYNNEI, per germline. The CDR3 coding sequence is TGTGCCAGCAGTAACGTAACATACAATGAGCAGTTCTTC. Translating gives CASSNVTYNEQFF.

This clonotype was counted at least ten times. J is TRBJ2-7 and V is TRBV6-5; D is unresolved. V lost 3 bases, J lost 1 base, and 16 bases lay in between. The CDR3 loop spans 16 amino acids. Germline loops: CDR1 MNHEY, CDR2 SVGAGI. The CDR3 here is CASSYRRDRLSYEQYF. The CDR3 nucleotides read TGTGCCAGCAGTTATCGCAGAGATCGGTTATCCTACGAGCAGTACTTC.

This clonotype showed up many times. CDR3 residues: CASSLLAGTQETQYF. The CDR3 DNA reads as TGTGCCAGCAGTTTACTAGCGGGGACCCAAGAGACCCAGTACTTC. The V call is TRBV6-5, the J call TRBJ2-5, with 10 nucleotides matching TRBD2. CDR1 and CDR2 (germline): MNHEY, SVGAGI. V dropped 4 bases and J dropped 1; count of bases not matched to a gene: 3. CDR3 length: 15 residues.

This clonotype was seen more than once but under ten times. This chain links TRBV28 with TRBJ2-7; D assignment may be TRBD1 or TRBD2 (5 bases each). V dropped 5 bases and J dropped 10 bases, with 9 bases sitting between them. This CDR3 region has 10 residues. Germline V lookup: CDR1 MDHEN, CDR2 SYDVKM. The CDR3 is CASSRGQQYF. CDR3 bases: TGTGCCAGCAGTCGGGGCCAACAGTACTTC.

This clonotype was seen a few times. The chain uses TRBV11-2 and TRBJ2-3, with 14 nucleotides matching TRBD2. From germline, CDR1 is SGHAT and CDR2 FQNNGV. Trimming at V came to 3 bases and at J to 0 bases, leaving 8 bases not matched to a gene. This CDR3 has 19 residues. The CDR3 sequence: CASSFMGLAGEASTDTQYF. In nucleotides, the CDR3 is TGTGCCAGCAGCTTCATGGGACTAGCGGGAGAGGCTAGCACAGATACGCAGTATTTT. Full variable domain (outside the CDR3, taken from reference TRBV11-2 and TRBJ2-3): EAGVAQSPRYKIIEKRQSVAFWCNPISGHATLYWYQQILGQGPKLLIQFQNNGVVDDSQLPKDRFSAERLKGVDSTLKIQPAKLEDSAVYLCASSFMGLAGEASTDTQYFGPGTRLTVL.

In this sample, this clonotype turned up a few times. This chain links TRBV27 with TRBJ2-2; D is uncertain. Germline assignment: CDR1 MNHEY and CDR2 SMNVEV (reference sequence). CDR3 size: 14 residues. The V end was cut by 0 bases, the J end by 5 bases, with 7 bases between. The CDR3 here is CASSLSIGTGELFF. CDR3 in DNA: TGTGCCAGCAGTTTATCGATCGGTACCGGGGAGCTGTTTTTT.

This sequence joins TRBV20-1 and TRBJ2-4; D tentatively reads TRBD1 or TRBD2 (5 bases each). CDR1 and CDR2 from the germline V gene are DFQATT and SNEGSKA (reference sequence). The length of the CDR3 is 15 residues. V lost 3 bases, J lost 0 bases, and 12 bases lay in between. CDR3 in DNA: TGCAGTGCTAGCAGACCCGGGACAGCCAAAAACATTCAGTACTTC. Its translation is CSASRPGTAKNIQYF.

Ten or more counts support this clonotype. The chain couples TRBV7-8 to TRBJ2-5, with unresolved D. Germline CDR1 reads SGHVS; CDR2 reads FQNEAQ. The CDR3 has 14 residues. Trimming cost V 3 bases and J 4 bases, with 12 bases left between them. The CDR3 protein is CASSFRSQGETQYF. CDR3 nucleotides: TGTGCCAGCAGCTTCCGAAGTCAAGGAGAGACCCAGTACTTC.

The V and J genes are TRBV20-1 and TRBJ1-5; 7 positions match TRBD1. The CDR3 consists of 14 residues. Germline V lookup: CDR1 DFQATT, CDR2 SNEGSKA (reference sequence). V trimming: 0 bases; J trimming: 5 bases; junction bases outside the gene matches: 4. The CDR3 sequence is CSARDPGGDQPQHF. Here the CDR3 DNA reads TGCAGTGCTAGAGATCCAGGGGGAGATCAGCCCCAGCATTTT.

This clonotype was seen many times. The chain couples TRBV5-8 to TRBJ1-2; no clear D. V dropped 0 bases and J dropped 4 bases, with 7 bases sitting between them. Germline V gene sequence: CDR1 SGHTS, CDR2 YDEGEE. The CDR3 runs to 13 residues. The CDR3 DNA reads as TGTGCCAGCAGCTTGGGGGGTAGCTATGGCTACACCTTC. This encodes CASSLGGSYGYTF.

This clonotype occurred many times. V gene TRBV29-1 combines with J gene TRBJ1-3, with D tentatively TRBD1 (6 bases). The germline gives CDR1 SQVTM, CDR2 ANQGSEA. The V end was cut by 5 bases, the J end by 2 bases, with 13 bases between. The CDR3 covers 14 residues. The CDR3 loop is CSVLQGNAGNTIYF. The CDR3 DNA follows: TGCAGCGTTTTACAGGGTAACGCTGGAAACACCATATATTTT.